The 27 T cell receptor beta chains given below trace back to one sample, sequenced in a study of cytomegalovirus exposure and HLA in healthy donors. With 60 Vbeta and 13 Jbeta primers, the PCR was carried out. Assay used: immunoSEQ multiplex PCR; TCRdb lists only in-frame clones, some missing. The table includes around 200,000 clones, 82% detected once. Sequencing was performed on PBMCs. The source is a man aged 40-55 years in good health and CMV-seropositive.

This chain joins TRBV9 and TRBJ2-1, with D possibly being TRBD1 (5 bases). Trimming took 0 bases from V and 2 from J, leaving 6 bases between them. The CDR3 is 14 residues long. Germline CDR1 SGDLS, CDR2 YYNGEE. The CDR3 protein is CASSVETAYNEQFF. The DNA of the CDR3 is TGTGCCAGCAGCGTAGAGACAGCCTACAATGAGCAGTTCTTC.

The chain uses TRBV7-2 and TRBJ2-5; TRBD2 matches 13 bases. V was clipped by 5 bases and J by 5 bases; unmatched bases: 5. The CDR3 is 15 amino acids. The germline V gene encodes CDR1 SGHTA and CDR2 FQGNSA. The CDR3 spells CASSTSGRAGETQYF. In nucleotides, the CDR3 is TGTGCCAGCAGCACTAGCGGGAGGGCCGGGGAGACCCAGTACTTC. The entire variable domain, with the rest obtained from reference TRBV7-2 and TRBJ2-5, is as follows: GAGVSQSPSNKVTEKGKDVELRCDPISGHTALYWYRQSLGQGLEFLIYFQGNSAPDKSGLPSDRFSAERTGGSVSTLTIQRTQQEDSAVYLCASSTSGRAGETQYFGPGTRLLVL.

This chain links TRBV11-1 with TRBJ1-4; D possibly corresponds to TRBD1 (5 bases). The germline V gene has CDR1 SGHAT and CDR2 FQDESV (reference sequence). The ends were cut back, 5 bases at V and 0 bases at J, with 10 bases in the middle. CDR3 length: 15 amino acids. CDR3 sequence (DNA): TGTGCCAGCAGCAGTCGACAGTCAACTAATGAAAAACTGTTTTTT. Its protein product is CASSSRQSTNEKLFF. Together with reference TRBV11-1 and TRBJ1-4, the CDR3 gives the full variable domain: EAEVAQSPRYKITEKSQAVAFWCDPISGHATLYWYRQILGQGPELLVQFQDESVVDDSQLPKDRFSAERLKGVDSTLKIQPAELGDSAMYLCASSSRQSTNEKLFFGSGTQLSVL.

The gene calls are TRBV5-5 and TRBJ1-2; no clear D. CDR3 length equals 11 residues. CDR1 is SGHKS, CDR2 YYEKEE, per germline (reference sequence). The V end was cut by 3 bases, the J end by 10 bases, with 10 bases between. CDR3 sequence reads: CASSSLGAYTF. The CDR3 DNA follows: TGTGCCAGCAGCTCGCTGGGCGCCTACACCTTC.

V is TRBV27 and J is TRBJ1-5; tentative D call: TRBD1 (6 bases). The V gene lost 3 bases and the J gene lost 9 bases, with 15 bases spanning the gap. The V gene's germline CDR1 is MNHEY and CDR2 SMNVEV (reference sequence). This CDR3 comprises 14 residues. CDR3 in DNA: TGTGCCAGCAGTTTGACAGGATTTATGGCGCCCCAGCATTTT. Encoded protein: CASSLTGFMAPQHF.

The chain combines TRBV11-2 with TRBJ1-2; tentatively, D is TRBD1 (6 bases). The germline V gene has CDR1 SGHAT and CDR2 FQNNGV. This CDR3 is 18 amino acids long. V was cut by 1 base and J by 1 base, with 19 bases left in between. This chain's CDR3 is CASSLAQGRPLLNYGYTF. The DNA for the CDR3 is TGTGCCAGCAGCTTAGCCCAGGGGCGCCCTTTACTTAACTATGGCTACACCTTC.

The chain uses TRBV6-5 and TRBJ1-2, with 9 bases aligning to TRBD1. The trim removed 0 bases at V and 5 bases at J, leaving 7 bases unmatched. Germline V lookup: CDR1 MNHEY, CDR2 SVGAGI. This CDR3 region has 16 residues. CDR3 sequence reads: CASSYSWDREGYGYTF. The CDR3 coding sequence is TGTGCCAGCAGTTACTCGTGGGACAGGGAGGGTTATGGCTACACCTTC.

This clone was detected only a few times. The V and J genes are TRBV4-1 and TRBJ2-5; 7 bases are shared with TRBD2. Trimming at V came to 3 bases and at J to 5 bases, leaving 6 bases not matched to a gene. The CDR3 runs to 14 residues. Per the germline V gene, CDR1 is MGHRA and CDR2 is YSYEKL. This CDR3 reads CASSHLADGETQYF. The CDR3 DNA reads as TGCGCCAGCAGCCACCTAGCGGACGGGGAGACCCAGTACTTC.

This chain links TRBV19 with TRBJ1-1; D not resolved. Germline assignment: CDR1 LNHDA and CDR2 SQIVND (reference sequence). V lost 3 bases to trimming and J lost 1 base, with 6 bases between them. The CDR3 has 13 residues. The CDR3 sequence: CASSMGTNTEAFF. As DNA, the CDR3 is TGTGCCAGTAGTATGGGCACGAACACTGAAGCTTTCTTT.

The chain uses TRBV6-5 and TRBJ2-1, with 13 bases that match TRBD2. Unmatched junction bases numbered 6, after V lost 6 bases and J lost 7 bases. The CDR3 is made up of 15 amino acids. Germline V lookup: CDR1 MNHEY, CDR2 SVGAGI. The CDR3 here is CASRPGLAGANEQFF. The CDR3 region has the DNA TGTGCCAGCAGACCTGGACTAGCGGGAGCAAATGAGCAGTTCTTC.

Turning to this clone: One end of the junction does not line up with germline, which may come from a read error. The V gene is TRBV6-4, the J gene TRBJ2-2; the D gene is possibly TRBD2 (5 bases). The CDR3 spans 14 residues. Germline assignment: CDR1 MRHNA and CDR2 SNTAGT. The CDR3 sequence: CASSYSRGSGELFF. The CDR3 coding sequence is TGTGCCAGCAGTTACTCCCGGGGAAGCGGGGAGCTGTTTTTT.

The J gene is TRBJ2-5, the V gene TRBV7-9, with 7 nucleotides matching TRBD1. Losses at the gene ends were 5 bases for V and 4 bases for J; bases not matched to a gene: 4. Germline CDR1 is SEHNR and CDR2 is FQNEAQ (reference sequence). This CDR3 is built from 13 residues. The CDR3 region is CASSDWTGETQYF. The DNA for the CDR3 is TGTGCCAGCAGCGATTGGACAGGAGAGACCCAGTACTTC. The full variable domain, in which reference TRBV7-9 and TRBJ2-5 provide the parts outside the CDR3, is DTGVSQNPRHKITKRGQNVTFRCDPISEHNRLYWYRQTLGQGPEFLTYFQNEAQLEKSRLLSDRFSAERPKGSFSTLEIQRTEQGDSAMYLCASSDWTGETQYFGPGTRLLVL.

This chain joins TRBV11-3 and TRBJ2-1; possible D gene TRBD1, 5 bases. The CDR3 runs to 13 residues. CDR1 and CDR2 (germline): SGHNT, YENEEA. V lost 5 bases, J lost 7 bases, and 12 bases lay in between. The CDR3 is CASSSGAANEQFF. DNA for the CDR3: TGTGCCAGCAGCAGTGGGGCCGCTAATGAGCAGTTCTTC. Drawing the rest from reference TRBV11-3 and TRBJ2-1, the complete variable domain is EAGVVQSPRYKIIEKKQPVAFWCNPISGHNTLYWYLQNLGQGPELLIRYENEEAVDDSQLPKDRFSAERLKGVDSTLKIQPAELGDSAVYLCASSSGAANEQFFGPGTRLTVL.

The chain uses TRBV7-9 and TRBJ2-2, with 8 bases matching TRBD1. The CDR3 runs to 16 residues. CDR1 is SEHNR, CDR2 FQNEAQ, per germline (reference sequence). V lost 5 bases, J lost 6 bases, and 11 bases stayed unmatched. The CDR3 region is CASSRTDREKAGELFF. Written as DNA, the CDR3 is TGTGCCAGCAGCCGCACGGACAGGGAAAAAGCCGGGGAGCTGTTTTTT.

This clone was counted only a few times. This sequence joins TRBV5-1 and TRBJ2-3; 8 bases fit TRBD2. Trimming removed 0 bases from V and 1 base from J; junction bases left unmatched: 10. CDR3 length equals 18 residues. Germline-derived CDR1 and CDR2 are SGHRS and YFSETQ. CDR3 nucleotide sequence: TGCGCCAGCAGCTTGGGGCTAAGCGGGAGTGGGGGCACAGATACGCAGTATTTT. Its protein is CASSLGLSGSGGTDTQYF.

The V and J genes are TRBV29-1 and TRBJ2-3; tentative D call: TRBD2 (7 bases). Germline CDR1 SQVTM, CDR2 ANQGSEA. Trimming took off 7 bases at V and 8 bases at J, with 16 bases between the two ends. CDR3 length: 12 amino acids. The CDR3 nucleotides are TGCAGCGCCCGGGGGGAGGGGGGTACGCAGTATTTT. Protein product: CSARGEGGTQYF.

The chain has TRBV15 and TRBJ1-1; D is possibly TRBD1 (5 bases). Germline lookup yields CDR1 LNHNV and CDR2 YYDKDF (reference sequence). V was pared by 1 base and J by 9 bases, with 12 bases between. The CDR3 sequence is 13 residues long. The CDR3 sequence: CATSRVSQGKAFF. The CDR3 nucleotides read TGTGCCACCAGCAGAGTTTCTCAGGGTAAAGCTTTCTTT. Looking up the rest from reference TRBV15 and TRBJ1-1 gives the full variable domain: DAMVIQNPRYQVTQFGKPVTLSCSQTLNHNVMYWYQQKSSQAPKLLFHYYDKDFNNEADTPDNFQSRRPNTSFCFLDIRSPGLGDTAMYLCATSRVSQGKAFFGQGTRLTVV.

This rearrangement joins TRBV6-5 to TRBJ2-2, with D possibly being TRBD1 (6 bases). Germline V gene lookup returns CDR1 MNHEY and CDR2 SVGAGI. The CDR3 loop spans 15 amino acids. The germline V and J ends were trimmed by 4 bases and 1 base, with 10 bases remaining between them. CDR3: CASSFRGLNTGELFF. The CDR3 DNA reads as TGTGCCAGCAGTTTCAGGGGCTTGAACACCGGGGAGCTGTTTTTT.

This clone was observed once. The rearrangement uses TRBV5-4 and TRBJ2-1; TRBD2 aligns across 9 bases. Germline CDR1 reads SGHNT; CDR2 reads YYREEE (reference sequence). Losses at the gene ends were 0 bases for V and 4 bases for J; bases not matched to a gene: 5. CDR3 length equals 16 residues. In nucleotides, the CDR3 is TGTGCCAGCAGCTTGGTTCTAGCGGGACTTTACAATGAGCAGTTCTTC. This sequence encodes CASSLVLAGLYNEQFF.

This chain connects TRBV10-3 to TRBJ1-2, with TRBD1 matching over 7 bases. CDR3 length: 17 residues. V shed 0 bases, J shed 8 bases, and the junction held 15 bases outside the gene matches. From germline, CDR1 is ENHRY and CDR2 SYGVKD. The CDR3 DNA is TGTGCCATCAGTGAGTCGCGAGTTGACAGGGCGGGGAAGGGCTACACCTTC. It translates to CAISESRVDRAGKGYTF.

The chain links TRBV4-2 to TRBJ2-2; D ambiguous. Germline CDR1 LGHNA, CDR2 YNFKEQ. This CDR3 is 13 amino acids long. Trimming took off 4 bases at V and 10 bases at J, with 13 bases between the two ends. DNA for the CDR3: TGTGCCAGCAGCCCCCCCATGGCACAGGAGCTGTTTTTT. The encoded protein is CASSPPMAQELFF.

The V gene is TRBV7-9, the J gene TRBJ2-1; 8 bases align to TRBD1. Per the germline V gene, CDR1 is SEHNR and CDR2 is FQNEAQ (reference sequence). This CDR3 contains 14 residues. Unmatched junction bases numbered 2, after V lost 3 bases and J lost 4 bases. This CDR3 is CASSLTGVYNEQFF. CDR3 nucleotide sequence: TGTGCCAGCAGCTTGACAGGGGTTTACAATGAGCAGTTCTTC.

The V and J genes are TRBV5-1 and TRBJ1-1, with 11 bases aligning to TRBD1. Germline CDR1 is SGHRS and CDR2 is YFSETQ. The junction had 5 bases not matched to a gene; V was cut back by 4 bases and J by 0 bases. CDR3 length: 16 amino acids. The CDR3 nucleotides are TGCGCCAGCAGCGGGGGACAGGGGGATTTGAACACTGAAGCTTTCTTT. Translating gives CASSGGQGDLNTEAFF.

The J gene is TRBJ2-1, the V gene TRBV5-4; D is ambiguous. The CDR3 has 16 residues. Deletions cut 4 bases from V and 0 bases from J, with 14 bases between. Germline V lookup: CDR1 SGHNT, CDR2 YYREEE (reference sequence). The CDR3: CASSPPPSSSYNEQFF. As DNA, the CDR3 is TGTGCCAGCAGCCCCCCCCCTTCCAGCTCCTACAATGAGCAGTTCTTC.

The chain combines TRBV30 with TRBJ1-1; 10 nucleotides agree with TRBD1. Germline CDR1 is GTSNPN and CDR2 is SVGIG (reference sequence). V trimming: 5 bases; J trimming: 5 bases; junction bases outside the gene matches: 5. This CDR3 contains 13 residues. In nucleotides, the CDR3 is TGTGCCTGGGAGGACAGGGGGTGGACTGAAGCTTTCTTT. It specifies CAWEDRGWTEAFF. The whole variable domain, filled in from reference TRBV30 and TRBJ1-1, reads SQTIHQWPATLVQPVGSPLSLECTVEGTSNPNLYWYRQAAGRGLQLLFYSVGIGQISSEVPQNLSASRPQDRQFILSSKKLLLSDSGFYLCAWEDRGWTEAFFGQGTRLTVV.

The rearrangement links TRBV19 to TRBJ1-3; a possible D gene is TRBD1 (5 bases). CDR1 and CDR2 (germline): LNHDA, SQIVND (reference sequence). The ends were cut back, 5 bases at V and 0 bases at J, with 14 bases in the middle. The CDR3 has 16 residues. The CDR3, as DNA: TGTGCCAGTAGTCCGACAGAAGTGGGCTCTGGAAACACCATATATTTT. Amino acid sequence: CASSPTEVGSGNTIYF.

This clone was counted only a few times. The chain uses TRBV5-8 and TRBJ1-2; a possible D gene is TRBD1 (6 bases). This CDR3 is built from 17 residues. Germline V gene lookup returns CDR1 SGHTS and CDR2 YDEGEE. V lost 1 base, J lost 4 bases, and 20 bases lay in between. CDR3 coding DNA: TGTGCCAGCAGCTTGAGGGGGGGCCGGGGACTCGGCTATGGCTACACCTTC. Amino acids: CASSLRGGRGLGYGYTF.